This TCR beta chain was sequenced for a study of esophageal squamous cell carcinoma tumors listed by TCRdb under 2021. For the study in its entirety: Patients were split into immuno relation high and low groups by principal component analysis with K-means clustering of immunohistochemical T-cell and checkpoint marker values. TCR sequencing was performed on about 10 patients, consisting of five randomly selected high immuno relation cases and five background-matched low immuno relation cases. The wider cohort included 53 esophageal squamous cell carcinoma patients in Japan who were treated with surgery, of whom about 21 were high and about 32 were low immuno relation cases. The study aimed to assess TCR repertoire diversity and shared TCR repertoires of T cells within the tumor environment of esophageal squamous cell carcinoma. The roughly 10 cases yielded more than 1,500,000 total TCRalpha reads and around 1,300,000 total TCRbeta reads, of which about 32,000 and 35,000, respectively, were unique.

Overall study outcomes, separate from this receptor: Because TCRalpha and TCRbeta chains were sequenced separately, chain pairing and the antigens recognized remained unknown. Shared V|J recombination candidates may have been selected by chance because variation in the TCRalphabeta repertoire was large. The high immuno relation group had higher significant repertoire counts, although the two groups did not differ in total TCR repertoire counts. TCR repertoire analysis included only a few cases, and CDR3 clonotype-level investigation was not performed. In about 30% of the 10 cases, a single TCRalpha VJ recombination dominated, and TCRalpha diversity seemed to be reduced. Around 27 TRAV|TRAJ and roughly 25 TRBV|TRBJ combinations appeared shared among high immuno relation cases, including TRAV13-1|TRAJ22 and TRBV7-9|TRBJ2-7.

Patients who received neoadjuvant chemotherapy or who lacked clinical information were excluded from enrollment. The TCR-sequenced cases shown were male, and subtotal esophagectomy with 2- or 3-field lymphadenectomy was performed in the TCR-sequenced cases shown. No T-cell sorting was done; instead, RNA was pulled from bulk tumor tissue sections using a Qiagen AllPrep kit. Until RNA extraction, small sections of tumor tissue removed at surgery were kept in RNAlater reagent at -80 degrees C. The V end gives up 5 bases and the J end 4 bases, leaving 7 bases in the junction not matched to a gene. The CDR3 contains 18 residues, cysteine and phenylalanine counted. Only CDR3 DNA remains: 54 bases, in frame from the first base. Sequences MNHEY (CDR1) and SMNVEV (CDR2) are obtained from the germline V gene (reference sequence). The sample holds a few counts of this clonotype. It has no known antigen specificity. Base qualities were left out, and no much larger clone turns up one base away.

Libraries were prepared through 5' RACE. PCR with KAPA HiFi used TCRalpha or TCRbeta constant-region primers plus a P20EA primer, followed by nested second PCR with CA2 or CB2. TCR genes were amplified by unbiased adaptor ligation RT-PCR, with reverse transcription by Superscript III and a polyT18-containing BSL-18E primer. Once second-strand synthesis and blunting were done, the P10EA/P20EA adaptor was ligated onto the 5' end of the cDNA, and NotI digestion came next. For both the first and second PCRs, approximately 20 cycles of 98 degrees C for 20 s, 65 degrees C for 30 s and 72 degrees C for 1 min were run. Amplicons were indexed with the Nextera XT Index kit v2 Set A, pooled equimolarly and quantified on a Qubit 2.0 Fluorometer. Sequencing was carried out on the Illumina MiSeq platform with 2x300 bp paired-end reads. Under the source paper's analysis protocol: Reads were assigned to V and J genes by highest identity to IMGT reference sequences using Repertoire Genesis software ver.1.0. CDR3 was defined from Cys104 to Phe118 plus Gly119 and translated, and unique sequence reads were defined by distinct V, J and CDR3 amino acids. Shared V|J combinations were selected as significant in both a Fisher's exact test in edgeR and a Mann Whitney U test. After singletons were removed and 500 repertoire combinations were bootstrapped, the repertoire dissimilarity index was calculated using the R rdi package. TCRdb applied fastp at Q25 and MiXCR to the public reads, then kept only in-frame beta chains. Entries are consolidated by CDR3 protein sequence, retaining the most common genes and DNA. TCRdb, rather than the study authors, made the V and J calls. The sample contains more than 950 distinct CDR3 sequences, about 13% of them found a single time. About 17% of the sample is in the top ten clones.

Rearrangement joined TRBV27 to TRBJ2-2; 16 bases in between match TRBD2. The clonotype comes from a man between 50 and 80 years old with esophageal squamous cell carcinoma. The sample was tumor tissue. The DNA reads as follows: TGTGCCAGCAGTCTGGGACTAGCGGGAGGGCCTCTCACCGGGGAGCTGTTTTTT. Translated, this is CASSLGLAGGPLTGELFF.